The clone carrying this T cell receptor beta chain was counted many times. Its antigen remains unidentified. This CDR3 spans 13 amino acids. The germline V gene encodes CDR1 MGHDK and CDR2 SYGVNS. Trimming took 5 bases from V and 6 from J, leaving 11 bases between them. This sample stems from a study of T cells after yellow fever vaccination. 5'RACE template switching added a universal primer site and UMIs to TCR cDNA. TCRdb re-analysed the 5' RACE reads in MiXCR, keeping a single row per CDR3 protein. This table holds about 63,000 distinct CDR3 sequences, about 7.8% found once. Overall study findings and caveats: Re-detected after boosting: most primary clones, more than 95% of CD4 and 75% to 90% of CD8. The secondary response showed a weaker magnitude and a faster peak, day 5 versus 15.

This material consisted of CD8+ T cells sorted from PBMCs, taken 15 days after the yellow fever booster vaccination. The genes are TRBV25-1 and TRBJ2-1; D may be TRBD2 (6 bases). The TCR sequence derives from a man aged 25 to 40 who received the YFV17D yellow fever vaccine. The CDR3 spells CASSIQGGNEQFF. CDR3 nucleotide sequence: TGTGCCAGCAGTATCCAGGGAGGCAATGAGCAGTTCTTC. Full variable domain (missing parts from reference TRBV25-1 and TRBJ2-1): EADIYQTPRYLVIGTGKKITLECSQTMGHDKMYWYQQDPGMELHLIHYSYGVNSTEKGDLSSESTVSRIRTEHFPLTLESARPSHTSQYLCASSIQGGNEQFFGPGTRLTVL.